These T cell receptor beta chains were read from a single sample in a study of T cells in localized non-small cell lung cancer. Clones were sequenced by immunoSEQ multiplex PCR, and TCRdb holds only the in-frame ones, with some missing. The data hold more than 9,000 clones, with 40% to 55% observed a single time. The input for sequencing was lymph node tissue, taken before any cancer treatment. These receptors all stem from a woman aged 40 to 75 with stage II squamous cell lung carcinoma. The CDR3 runs from the conserved cysteine through the conserved F or W. Each record gives: J gene, V gene, clone size, D gene, CDR3 protein, CDR3 DNA. D genes are given only for firm matches. Part of the rows lack a size; the others show once, few, many or a class for expanded clones.

>TRBJ2-1|TRBV11-3|few|TRBD2
CASSPFGAGAGNEQFF
TGTGCCAGCAGCCCCTTTGGAGCGGGAGCGGGTAATGAGCAGTTCTTC
>TRBJ1-2|TRBV19|NA|NA
CASRRGQGYTF
TGTGCCAGTAGGCGTGGGCAAGGCTACACCTTC
>TRBJ1-1|TRBV30|NA|NA
CACMGYTEAFF
TGTGCCTGTATGGGTTACACTGAAGCTTTCTTT
>TRBJ1-3|TRBV28|NA|TRBD1
CASSYGDRERNTIYF
TGTGCCAGCAGTTACGGGGACAGGGAAAGAAACACCATATATTTT
>TRBJ1-3|TRBV15|NA|NA
CATSRERAASNTIYF
TGTGCCACCAGCAGAGAAAGGGCAGCTTCAAACACCATATATTTT
>TRBJ1-2|TRBV9|NA|NA
CASSEEYRTGGYTF
TGTGCCAGCAGTGAAGAATATCGGACGGGTGGCTACACCTTC
>TRBJ1-1|TRBV11-3|few|NA
CASSSGLGGLGDDTEAFF
TGTGCCAGCAGCTCGGGTCTAGGAGGTCTCGGTGACGACACTGAAGCTTTCTTT
>TRBJ1-3|TRBV28|NA|NA
CASLVPGSGNTIYF
TGTGCCAGCCTCGTTCCGGGTTCGGGAAACACCATATATTTT
>TRBJ2-7|TRBV18|NA|NA
CASSPTVSYEQYF
TGTGCCAGCTCACCGACGGTCTCCTACGAGCAGTACTTC
>TRBJ1-5|TRBV28|NA|NA
CASTPPGRNQPQHF
TGTGCCAGCACTCCCCCGGGCAGGAACCAGCCCCAGCATTTT
>TRBJ2-7|TRBV7-6|few|TRBD1
CASSLSTGGYEQYF
TGTGCTAGCAGCCTCTCGACAGGGGGTTACGAGCAGTACTTC
>TRBJ1-5|TRBV6-7|NA|TRBD1
CASSEARHMGQGNQPQHF
TGTGCCAGCAGTGAAGCGAGGCATATGGGACAGGGGAATCAGCCCCAGCATTTT
>TRBJ1-6|TRBV6-8|medium-sized|TRBD1
CASSDAGTANSPLHF
TGTGCCAGCAGTGATGCCGGGACAGCAAATTCACCCCTCCACTTT
>TRBJ1-1|TRBV19|NA|NA
CASRGGNTRIAEAFF
TGTGCCAGTCGGGGCGGGAACACTAGGATCGCTGAAGCTTTCTTT
>TRBJ2-3|TRBV15|NA|TRBD2
CATSSGLEASTDTQYF
TGTGCCACCAGCAGCGGACTAGAAGCTAGCACAGATACGCAGTATTTT
>TRBJ2-2|TRBV6-8|NA|NA
CASRAAVKAGELFF
TGTGCCAGCAGGGCAGCGGTTAAGGCCGGGGAGCTGTTTTTT
>TRBJ1-4|TRBV18|NA|NA
CASSRTVEKLFF
TGTGCCAGCTCAAGGACGGTAGAAAAACTGTTTTTT
>TRBJ1-5|TRBV19|NA|TRBD1
CASGQGAPQPQHF
TGTGCCAGCGGACAGGGAGCCCCTCAGCCCCAGCATTTT
>TRBJ1-2|TRBV19|NA|NA
CASSPGKTYYGYTF
TGTGCCAGTAGCCCCGGGAAGACTTACTATGGCTACACCTTC
>TRBJ1-2|TRBV6-8|few|NA
CATGGGTNYGYTF
TGTGCCACCGGGGGGGGAACTAACTATGGCTACACCTTC
>TRBJ2-1|TRBV19|NA|TRBD1
CASFPTGALIYNEQFF
TGTGCCAGTTTCCCCACAGGGGCTCTGATTTACAATGAGCAGTTCTTC
>TRBJ1-5|TRBV19|once|NA
CASVQGNSNQPQHF
TGTGCCAGCGTACAGGGAAATAGCAATCAGCCCCAGCATTTT
>TRBJ1-5|TRBV29-1|NA|NA
CSVARTGNQPQHF
TGCAGCGTGGCCCGGACAGGCAATCAGCCCCAGCATTTT
>TRBJ1-5|TRBV2|NA|TRBD1
CASRETTGGQSNQPQHF
TGTGCCAGCAGGGAAACCACAGGGGGCCAAAGCAATCAGCCCCAGCATTTT
>TRBJ1-2|TRBV6-8|few|TRBD1
CASSDPGQGRYGYTF
TGTGCCAGCAGTGACCCCGGACAGGGGCGCTATGGCTACACCTTC